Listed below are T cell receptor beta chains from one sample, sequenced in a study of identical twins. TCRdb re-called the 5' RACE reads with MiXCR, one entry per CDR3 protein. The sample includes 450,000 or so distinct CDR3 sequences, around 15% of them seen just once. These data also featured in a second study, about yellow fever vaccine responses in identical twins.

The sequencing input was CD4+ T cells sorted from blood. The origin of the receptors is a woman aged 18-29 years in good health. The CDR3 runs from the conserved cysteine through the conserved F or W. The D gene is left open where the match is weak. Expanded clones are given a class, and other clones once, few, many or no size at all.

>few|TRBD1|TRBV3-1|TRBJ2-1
CASSQERQGVNNEQFF
TGTGCCAGCAGCCAGGAGCGGCAGGGGGTAAACAATGAGCAGTTCTTC
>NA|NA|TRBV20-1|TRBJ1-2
CSARGITGRGPNYGYTF
TGCAGTGCTAGGGGAATCACAGGGAGGGGACCTAACTATGGCTACACCTTC
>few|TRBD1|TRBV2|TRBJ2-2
CASSGQGMTGELFF
TGTGCCAGCAGCGGACAGGGGATGACCGGGGAGCTGTTTTTT
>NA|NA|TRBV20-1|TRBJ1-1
CSARVRVGRRDTEAFF
TGCAGTGCTAGAGTACGCGTCGGCCGGCGAGACACTGAAGCTTTCTTT
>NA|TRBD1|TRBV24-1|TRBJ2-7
CATSGDRVGEQYF
TGTGCCACCAGTGGGGACAGAGTAGGCGAGCAGTACTTC
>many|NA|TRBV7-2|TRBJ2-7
CASSLSSAAYEQYF
TGTGCCAGCAGCTTAAGTAGCGCCGCCTACGAGCAGTACTTC
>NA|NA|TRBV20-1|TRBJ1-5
CSARRGNQPQHF
TGCAGTGCTAGACGCGGGAATCAGCCCCAGCATTTT
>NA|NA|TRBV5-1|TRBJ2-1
CASSLTPSISYNEQFF
TGCGCCAGCAGCTTGACCCCTAGTATCTCCTACAATGAGCAGTTCTTC
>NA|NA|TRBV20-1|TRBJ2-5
CSAWDGGPQETQYF
TGCAGTGCCTGGGATGGTGGGCCCCAAGAGACCCAGTACTTC
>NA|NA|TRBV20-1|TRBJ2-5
CSARVLVQAPYF
TGCAGTGCTAGAGTTTTAGTCCAGGCCCCGTACTTC
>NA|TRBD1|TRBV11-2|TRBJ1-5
CASSLGTGGADSNQPQHF
TGTGCCAGCAGCTTAGGGACAGGGGGAGCTGATAGCAATCAGCCCCAGCATTTT
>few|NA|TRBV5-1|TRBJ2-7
CASYRGGQAYEQYF
TGCGCCAGCTACCGGGGAGGACAGGCCTACGAGCAGTACTTC
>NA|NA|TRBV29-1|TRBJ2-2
CSGGAGGNTGELFF
TGCAGCGGCGGGGCTGGGGGGAACACCGGGGAGCTGTTTTTT
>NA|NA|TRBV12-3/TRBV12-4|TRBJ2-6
CASSLVVGDSGANVLTF
TGTGCCAGCAGTTTAGTGGTAGGGGACTCTGGGGCCAACGTCCTGACTTTC
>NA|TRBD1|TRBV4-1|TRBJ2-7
CASSQAGQGAYEQYF
TGTGCCAGCAGCCAGGCTGGACAGGGGGCGTACGAGCAGTACTTC
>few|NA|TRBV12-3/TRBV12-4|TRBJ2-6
CAAARSGANVLTF
TGTGCCGCCGCCCGGTCCGGGGCCAACGTCCTGACTTTC
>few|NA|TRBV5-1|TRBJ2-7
CASSLVAGQLYEQYF
TGCGCCAGCAGCTTGGTGGCAGGGCAGTTATACGAGCAGTACTTC
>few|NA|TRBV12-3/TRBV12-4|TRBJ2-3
CASTGALTDTQYF
TGTGCCAGCACCGGCGCGCTCACAGATACGCAGTATTTT
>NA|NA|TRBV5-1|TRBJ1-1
CASTPGFSATEAFF
TGCGCCAGCACCCCGGGGTTTTCGGCCACTGAAGCTTTCTTT
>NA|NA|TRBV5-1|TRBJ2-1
CASSLSLSTYNEQFF
TGCGCCAGCAGCTTGTCTCTCAGTACCTACAATGAGCAGTTCTTC
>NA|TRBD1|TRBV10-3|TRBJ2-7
CAINKQGSYSYEQYF
TGTGCCATCAATAAACAGGGGTCCTACTCCTACGAGCAGTACTTC
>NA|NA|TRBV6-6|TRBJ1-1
CASTREGNTEAFF
TGTGCCAGTACTAGGGAGGGAAACACTGAAGCTTTCTTT
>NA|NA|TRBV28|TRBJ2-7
CASSRRVDSTYEQYF
TGTGCCAGCAGTCGGCGCGTGGATTCAACGTACGAGCAGTACTTC
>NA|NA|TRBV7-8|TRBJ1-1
CASSLKQGKNTEAFF
TGTGCCAGCAGCTTAAAGCAGGGGAAGAACACTGAAGCTTTCTTT
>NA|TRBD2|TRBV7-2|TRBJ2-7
CASSLSVAGVYEQYF
TGTGCCAGCAGCTTATCCGTAGCGGGAGTTTACGAGCAGTACTTC
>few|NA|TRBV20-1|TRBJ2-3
CSASFTASQYF
TGCAGTGCTAGTTTTACCGCATCTCAGTATTTT
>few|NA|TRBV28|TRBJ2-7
CASSLITSRLEQYF
TGTGCCAGCAGTTTAATCACTAGCAGGCTCGAGCAGTACTTC
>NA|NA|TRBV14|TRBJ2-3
CASSQTLTPPTDTQYF
TGTGCCAGCAGCCAGACCCTAACCCCACCCACAGATACGCAGTATTTT
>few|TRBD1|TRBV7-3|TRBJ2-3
CASSPGTVIEQYF
TGTGCCAGCAGCCCCGGGACAGTGATTGAGCAGTATTTT
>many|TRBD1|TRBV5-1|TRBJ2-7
CASSPLRQGEEQYF
TGCGCCAGCAGCCCCTTAAGACAGGGAGAGGAGCAGTACTTC
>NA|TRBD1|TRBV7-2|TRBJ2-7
CASSLATGGNYEQYF
TGTGCCAGCAGCTTGGCGACAGGGGGCAACTACGAGCAGTACTTC
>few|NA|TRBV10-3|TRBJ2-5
CAISERGGQETQYF
TGTGCCATCAGTGAACGGGGTGGTCAAGAGACCCAGTACTTC
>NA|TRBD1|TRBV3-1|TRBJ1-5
CASSKQGISNQPQHF
TGTGCCAGCAGCAAACAGGGGATTAGCAATCAGCCCCAGCATTTT
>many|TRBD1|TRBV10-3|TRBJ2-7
CAILGTGSYEQYF
TGTGCCATCCTAGGGACAGGCTCCTACGAGCAGTACTTC
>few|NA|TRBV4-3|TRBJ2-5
CASSQKGGGEETQYF
TGCGCCAGCAGCCAAAAAGGGGGGGGGGAAGAGACCCAGTACTTC
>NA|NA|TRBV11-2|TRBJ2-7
CASSLVGTKYEQYF
TGTGCCAGCAGCTTAGTGGGGACAAAGTACGAGCAGTACTTC
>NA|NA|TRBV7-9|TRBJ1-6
CASRLTGKEDNNSPLHF
TGTGCCAGCAGACTTACAGGGAAGGAGGATAATAATTCACCCCTCCACTTT
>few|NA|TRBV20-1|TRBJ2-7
CSASIPSTYEQYF
TGCAGTGCTAGTATACCTAGCACCTACGAGCAGTACTTC
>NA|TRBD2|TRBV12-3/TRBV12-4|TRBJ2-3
CASSSPYGGGTDTQYF
TGTGCCAGCAGTTCCCCTTATGGGGGGGGTACAGATACGCAGTATTTT
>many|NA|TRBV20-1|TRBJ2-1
CSAWGRTSYNEQFF
TGCAGTGCCTGGGGCAGGACTTCCTACAATGAGCAGTTCTTC
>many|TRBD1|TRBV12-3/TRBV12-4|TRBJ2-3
CASSLSRGTDTQYF
TGTGCCAGCAGTTTAAGCAGGGGGACAGATACGCAGTATTTT
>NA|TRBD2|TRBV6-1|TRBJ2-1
CASSEDRLAGGPWYEQFF
TGTGCCAGCAGTGAAGATAGGCTAGCGGGGGGGCCTTGGTATGAGCAGTTCTTC
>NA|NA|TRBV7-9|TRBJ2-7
CASSDLGRGSSYEQYF
TGTGCCAGCAGCGACCTGGGTCGGGGGAGCTCCTACGAGCAGTACTTC
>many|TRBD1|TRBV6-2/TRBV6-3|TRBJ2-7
CASSYGTGAYEQYF
TGTGCCAGCAGTTACGGGACAGGGGCCTACGAGCAGTACTTC
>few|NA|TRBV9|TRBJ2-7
CASSVDGSFYEQYF
TGTGCCAGCAGCGTAGATGGCAGCTTCTACGAGCAGTACTTC
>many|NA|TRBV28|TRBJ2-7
CATKSQNRMWAYF
TGTGCCACCAAGAGCCAGAACAGGATGTGGGCGTACTTC
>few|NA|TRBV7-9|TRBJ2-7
CASSLAAKGGEQYF
TGTGCCAGCAGCTTAGCGGCAAAGGGGGGGGAGCAGTACTTC
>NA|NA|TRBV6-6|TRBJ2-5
CASRGKTQYF
TGTGCCAGCAGGGGGAAGACCCAGTACTTC
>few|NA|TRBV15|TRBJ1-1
CATGLELNTEAFF
TGTGCCACGGGGCTTGAATTGAACACTGAAGCTTTCTTT
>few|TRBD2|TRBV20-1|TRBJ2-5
CSARGTTQETQYF
TGCAGTGCTAGGGGGACTACACAAGAGACCCAGTACTTC
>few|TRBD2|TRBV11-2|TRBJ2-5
CASSPRLAGVGETQYF
TGTGCCAGCAGCCCGCGACTAGCGGGTGTTGGGGAGACCCAGTACTTC
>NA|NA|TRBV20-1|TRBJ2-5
CSATQSLYQETQYF
TGCAGTGCCACTCAATCCCTGTACCAAGAGACCCAGTACTTC
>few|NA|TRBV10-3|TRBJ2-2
CAISESISPPNTGELFF
TGTGCCATCAGTGAGTCGATAAGTCCTCCTAACACCGGGGAGCTGTTTTTT
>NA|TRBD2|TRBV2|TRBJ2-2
CASRTSGSFTGELFF
TGTGCCAGCCGGACTAGCGGGAGTTTCACCGGGGAGCTGTTTTTT
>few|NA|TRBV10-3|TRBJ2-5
CAIGGYGVSKTQYF
TGTGCCATCGGGGGGTACGGGGTGTCGAAGACCCAGTACTTC
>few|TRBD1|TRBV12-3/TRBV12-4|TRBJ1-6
CASSLEQGDNSPLHF
TGTGCCAGCAGTTTAGAACAGGGGGATAATTCACCCCTCCACTTT
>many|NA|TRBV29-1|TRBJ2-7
CSVGSREGHEQYF
TGCAGCGTTGGAAGTAGGGAAGGGCACGAGCAGTACTTC
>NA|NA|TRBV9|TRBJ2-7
CASSVDGATNEQYF
TGTGCCAGCAGCGTAGACGGGGCTACAAACGAGCAGTACTTC
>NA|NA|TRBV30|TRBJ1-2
CAWSVQTPGYTF
TGTGCCTGGAGTGTACAGACCCCCGGCTACACCTTC
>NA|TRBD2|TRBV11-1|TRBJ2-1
CASSLGLAGDWQFF
TGTGCCAGCAGCTTAGGGCTAGCGGGAGATTGGCAGTTCTTC